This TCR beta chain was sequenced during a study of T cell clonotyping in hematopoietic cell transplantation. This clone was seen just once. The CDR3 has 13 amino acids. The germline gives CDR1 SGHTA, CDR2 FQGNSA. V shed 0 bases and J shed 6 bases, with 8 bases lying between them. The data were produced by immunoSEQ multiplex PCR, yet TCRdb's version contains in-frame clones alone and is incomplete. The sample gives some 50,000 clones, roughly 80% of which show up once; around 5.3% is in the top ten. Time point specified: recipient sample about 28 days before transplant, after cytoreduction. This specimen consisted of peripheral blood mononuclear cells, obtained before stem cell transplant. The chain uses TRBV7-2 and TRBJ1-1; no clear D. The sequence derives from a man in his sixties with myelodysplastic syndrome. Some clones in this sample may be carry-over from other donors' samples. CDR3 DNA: TGTGCCAGCAGCTTAGCAATCGCGGCTGAAGCTTTCTTT. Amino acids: CASSLAIAAEAFF.